The 30 T cell receptor beta chains below come from one sample, sequenced in a study of cytomegalovirus exposure and HLA in healthy donors. TCRdb's copy holds only in-frame clones and misses some; the assay was immunoSEQ multiplex PCR. The table lists 90,000 or so clones, about 85% of them singletons. The sequenced sample consisted of PBMCs. The receptors stem from a man in his late teens or twenties in good health and CMV-seropositive.

V is TRBV6-7 and J is TRBJ2-7; 8 bases align to TRBD2. TRBV6-7 is an open reading frame whose function is uncertain. Trimming removed 6 bases from V and 6 bases from J; junction bases left unmatched: 10. The CDR3 sequence is 14 residues long. DNA for the CDR3: TGTGCCAGCAGAAGGACTAGCCCACGGGGCGAGCAGTACGTC. Encoded protein: CASRRTSPRGEQYV.

The chain is built from TRBV6-4 and TRBJ2-5, with 11 bases identical to TRBD1. The V and J ends lost 0 bases and 1 base, in that order; junction bases with no gene match: 10. Per germline, CDR1 MRHNA and CDR2 SNTAGT. CDR3 size: 19 residues. The CDR3 bases are TGTGCCAGCAGTGACTCGGCTGGACAGGGGGCCCGTCCCCAAGAGACCCAGTACTTC. This encodes CASSDSAGQGARPQETQYF.

The V and J genes are TRBV2 and TRBJ2-5; 9 positions match TRBD2. CDR1 is SNHLY, CDR2 FYNNEI, per germline. V was clipped by 2 bases and J by 5 bases; unmatched bases: 9. The CDR3 spans 16 residues. The CDR3 here is CASSELLAGLQETQYF. CDR3 sequence (DNA): TGTGCCAGCAGTGAATTGCTAGCGGGACTCCAGGAGACCCAGTACTTC.

This clone was detected once. This chain joins TRBV20-1 and TRBJ2-5, with 8 bases aligning to TRBD2. V trimming: 6 bases; J trimming: 4 bases; junction bases outside the gene matches: 1. Germline values: CDR1 DFQATT, CDR2 SNEGSKA (reference sequence). The CDR3 length is 11 residues. Here the CDR3 DNA reads TGCAGTGCCGGGACTAGAGAGACCCAGTACTTC. Its protein product is CSAGTRETQYF.

V and J are TRBV29-1 and TRBJ1-1; no clear D gene. The V gene's germline CDR1 is SQVTM and CDR2 ANQGSEA. This CDR3 has 13 amino acids. V lost 3 bases, J lost 0 bases, and 8 bases lay in between. CDR3: CSVEEQMNTEAFF. The CDR3 DNA is TGCAGCGTTGAGGAGCAGATGAACACTGAAGCTTTCTTT. Variable domain in full (rest from reference TRBV29-1 and TRBJ1-1): SAVISQKPSRDICQRGTSLTIQCQVDSQVTMMFWYRQQPGQSLTLIATANQGSEATYESGFVIDKFPISRPNLTFSTLTVSNMSPEDSSIYLCSVEEQMNTEAFFGQGTRLTVV.

The chain combines TRBV2 with TRBJ2-1, with 8 positions matching TRBD2. V lost 1 base, J lost 6 bases, and 8 bases stayed unmatched. Germline values: CDR1 SNHLY, CDR2 FYNNEI. This CDR3 contains 16 residues. This chain's CDR3 is CASSEDGRALSNEQFF. CDR3 coding DNA: TGTGCCAGCAGTGAAGACGGGAGGGCCCTCTCCAATGAGCAGTTCTTC.

This clone was picked up one time. This chain uses TRBV10-3 with TRBJ2-2, with D hard to call. The CDR3 totals 15 residues. CDR1 is ENHRY and CDR2 is SYGVKD in the germline V gene. V was pared by 3 bases and J by 0 bases, with 8 bases between. The CDR3 DNA reads as TGTGCCATCAGTGACCACAACGCGAACACCGGGGAGCTGTTTTTT. This sequence encodes CAISDHNANTGELFF.

The chain couples TRBV2 to TRBJ1-5, with 11 bases matching TRBD1. CDR3 length: 18 amino acids. V lost 5 bases, J lost 2 bases, and 11 bases stayed unmatched. Germline V lookup: CDR1 SNHLY, CDR2 FYNNEI. The CDR3 bases are TGTGCCAGCAGTCCCCGGACAGGGGGCGTTGGGGGCAATCAGCCCCAGCATTTT. This gives the protein CASSPRTGGVGGNQPQHF.

This clone was observed a few times. The chain couples TRBV4-1 to TRBJ1-2; the D gene is possibly TRBD1 (5 bases). The germline V gene has CDR1 MGHRA and CDR2 YSYEKL. Trimming removed 2 bases from V and 6 bases from J, with 16 bases in between. The CDR3 extends over 15 amino acids. The CDR3 loop is CASSQSAGWGDGYTF. The CDR3 DNA reads TGCGCCAGCAGCCAAAGCGCAGGGTGGGGTGATGGCTACACCTTC.

This chain links TRBV4-2 with TRBJ2-1; 8 bases line up with TRBD2. The trim removed 0 bases at V and 13 bases at J, leaving 14 bases unmatched. CDR3 length equals 16 residues. Germline lookup yields CDR1 LGHNA and CDR2 YNFKEQ. Here the CDR3 DNA reads TGTGCCAGCAGCCAAGAGAGGTCGAGCGGGAGTAGAGGACAGTTCTTC. It is translated as CASSQERSSGSRGQFF.

The chain uses TRBV29-1 and TRBJ2-2; 7 bases align to TRBD1. CDR1 is SQVTM, CDR2 ANQGSEA, per germline. The V and J ends lost 6 bases and 3 bases, in that order; junction bases with no gene match: 4. This CDR3 has 13 residues. CDR3 DNA sequence: TGCAGCGTCAGGGGGTTGGACACCGGGGAGCTGTTTTTT. Translation gives CSVRGLDTGELFF.

This clone occurred once. The chain carries TRBV18 and TRBJ2-1, with 8 bases that match TRBD2. V trimming: 6 bases; J trimming: 7 bases; junction bases outside the gene matches: 14. This CDR3 is built from 16 residues. The germline CDR1 and CDR2 sequences are KGHSH and LQKENI. This CDR3 reads CASSLIDSGSRNEQFF. CDR3 DNA sequence: TGTGCCAGCTCCCTTATAGACAGCGGGAGCAGAAATGAGCAGTTCTTC.

The rearrangement joins TRBV2 to TRBJ2-7; D possibly corresponds to TRBD1 (6 bases). The germline V gene encodes CDR1 SNHLY and CDR2 FYNNEI. The CDR3 is 14 residues long. V dropped 0 bases and J dropped 7 bases, with 13 bases sitting between them. The CDR3, as DNA: TGTGCCAGCAGTGAAGCGCCGACCGGGACAGAGCAGTACGTC. Translated: CASSEAPTGTEQYV.

This chain joins TRBV7-9 and TRBJ1-4; possible D gene TRBD1, 6 bases. V was shortened by 6 bases and J by 1 base, with 6 bases between the two germline ends. The CDR3 runs 13 residues. Germline-derived CDR1 and CDR2 are SEHNR and FQNEAQ (reference sequence). The CDR3 reads CASRGGTNEKLFF. The DNA for the CDR3 is TGTGCCAGCAGAGGGGGAACTAATGAAAAACTGTTTTTT.

This clone was observed once. The chain joins TRBV20-1 to TRBJ1-2; 7 bases fit TRBD1. The CDR3 loop spans 9 amino acids. J lost 14 bases, V lost 6 bases, and 6 bases had no gene match. Germline V lookup: CDR1 DFQATT, CDR2 SNEGSKA (reference sequence). The chain's CDR3 is CSAEDRPTF. For the CDR3, the DNA is TGCAGTGCCGAGGACAGGCCGACCTTC.

This clone was seen only once. The rearrangement joins TRBV7-7 to TRBJ2-3; 7 bases fit TRBD1. The length of the CDR3 is 14 residues. The germline CDR1 and CDR2 sequences are SSHAT and FNYEAQ (reference sequence). Losses at the gene ends were 4 bases for V and 1 base for J; bases not matched to a gene: 2. CDR3 sequence: CASSSGQGTDTQYF. CDR3 coding DNA: TGTGCCAGCAGCTCCGGACAGGGCACAGATACGCAGTATTTT.

This chain joins TRBV4-2 and TRBJ2-3; D is perhaps TRBD2 (6 bases). V was cut by 0 bases and J by 0 bases, with 16 bases left in between. The CDR3 covers 18 residues. The germline V gene has CDR1 LGHNA and CDR2 YNFKEQ. The CDR3 sequence is CASSQDPRVAASTDTQYF. CDR3 sequence (DNA): TGTGCCAGCAGCCAAGACCCCAGGGTAGCGGCCAGCACAGATACGCAGTATTTT.

The rearrangement uses TRBV5-1 and TRBJ2-1; 7 bases line up with TRBD2. Germline assignment: CDR1 SGHRS and CDR2 YFSETQ. J lost 6 bases, V lost 1 base, and 4 bases had no gene match. CDR3 length equals 14 residues. The CDR3 bases are TGCGCCAGCAGCTTGTCTACTAGCGCCAATGAGCAGTTCTTC. The encoded protein is CASSLSTSANEQFF.

The CDR3 loop is CASSDAPDRDYGYTF. In DNA form, the CDR3 reads TGTGCCAGCAGTGACGCACCGGACAGGGACTATGGCTACACCTTC. This chain connects TRBV6-4 to TRBJ1-2, with 8 positions matching TRBD1. Germline CDR1 MRHNA, CDR2 SNTAGT. J was trimmed by 3 bases and V by 2 bases; bases with no gene match: 5. This CDR3 comprises 15 residues.

This rearrangement joins TRBV6-6 to TRBJ1-1; 8 bases align to TRBD1. V lost 7 bases to trimming and J lost 0 bases; unmatched junction nucleotides: 4. Germline V CDR1 and CDR2: MNHNY, SVGAGI (reference sequence). This CDR3 has 14 amino acids. CDR3 region: CASKGQAMNTEAFF. CDR3 DNA sequence: TGTGCCAGCAAGGGACAGGCCATGAACACTGAAGCTTTCTTT.

The V gene is TRBV7-2, the J gene TRBJ1-2, with 7 bases matching TRBD1. The CDR3 has 15 residues. Germline lookup yields CDR1 SGHTA and CDR2 FQGNSA. The V and J ends lost 2 bases and 4 bases, in that order; junction bases with no gene match: 7. CDR3: CASSLNQGEIYGYTF. The CDR3 bases are TGTGCCAGCAGCTTAAATCAGGGGGAGATCTATGGCTACACCTTC.

The chain combines TRBV7-9 with TRBJ2-5; weak D call: TRBD1 (5 bases). The CDR3 has 15 amino acids. Germline CDR1 and CDR2: SEHNR and FQNEAQ (reference sequence). Trimming left V 1 base short and J 9 bases short, with 18 bases between. The CDR3 DNA reads as TGTGCCAGCAGCTTAGACGTACGACAGTTCAGGGCCCAGTACTTC. Protein product: CASSLDVRQFRAQYF.

The CDR3 loop reads CASSLLAGGPTYEQYF. CDR3 nucleotide sequence: TGCGCCAGCAGCCTACTAGCGGGAGGACCTACCTACGAGCAGTACTTC. This chain uses TRBV5-1 with TRBJ2-7; 12 bases fit TRBD2. Germline V CDR1 and CDR2: SGHRS, YFSETQ. The CDR3 is 16 residues long. Germline trimming cut 4 bases from V and 2 bases from J; bases unmatched to any gene: 7.

The rearrangement links TRBV27 to TRBJ2-7, with D perhaps TRBD2 (5 bases). The CDR3 has 13 amino acids. Germline CDR1 and CDR2: MNHEY and SMNVEV (reference sequence). The V end was cut by 6 bases, the J end by 2 bases, with 11 bases between. The CDR3 DNA sequence: TGTGCCAGCAGCCGGGGTTCAGCCTACGAGCAGTACTTC. This sequence encodes CASSRGSAYEQYF.

This chain uses TRBV28 with TRBJ2-2; 8 positions match TRBD1. J gave up 3 bases and V 6 bases, and 6 bases lay outside the gene matches. CDR3 size: 15 residues. Germline V gene sequence: CDR1 MDHEN, CDR2 SYDVKM. The CDR3 protein is CASRPGGADTGELFF. The CDR3 nucleotides read TGTGCCAGCAGGCCAGGGGGCGCTGACACCGGGGAGCTGTTTTTT. Based on the CDR3 plus reference TRBV28 and TRBJ2-2, the full variable domain is DVKVTQSSRYLVKRTGEKVFLECVQDMDHENMFWYRQDPGLGLRLIYFSYDVKMKEKGDIPEGYSVSREKKERFSLILESASTNQTSMYLCASRPGGADTGELFFGEGSRLTVL.

This chain joins TRBV30 and TRBJ2-1; TRBD2 aligns across 13 bases. The CDR3 contains 14 residues. Looked up from germline, CDR1 is GTSNPN and CDR2 is SVGIG (reference sequence). Trimming removed 3 bases from V and 10 bases from J; junction bases left unmatched: 6. The CDR3 nucleotides read TGTGCCTGGAGAGAGGGACTAGCGGGGTTGGAGCAGTTCTTC. It specifies CAWREGLAGLEQFF.

This clone has more than one count but fewer than ten. This chain joins TRBV27 and TRBJ2-7; D is possibly TRBD2 (5 bases). V was trimmed by 0 bases and J by 2 bases, leaving 14 bases between them. CDR3 size: 16 residues. Germline CDR1 MNHEY, CDR2 SMNVEV (reference sequence). The CDR3 nucleotides are TGTGCCAGCAGTTTATCCCCGGTCCGGGGAGCCTACGAGCAGTACTTC. Translation: CASSLSPVRGAYEQYF.

This sequence joins TRBV6-1 and TRBJ1-2, with 7 bases fitting TRBD1. With 2 bases clipped from V and 5 bases from J, the junction kept 8 bases outside the gene matches. The germline V gene encodes CDR1 MNHNS and CDR2 SASEGT. The CDR3 totals 15 residues. As DNA, the CDR3 is TGTGCCAGCAGTGAAATTTACGGACAGGCGTATGGCTACACCTTC. This encodes CASSEIYGQAYGYTF.

This rearrangement joins TRBV6-1 to TRBJ1-5, with TRBD1 identical over 9 bases. The CDR3 runs to 12 residues. CDR1 and CDR2 (germline): MNHNS, SASEGT. V lost 8 bases to trimming and J lost 7 bases; unmatched junction nucleotides: 3. The CDR3 DNA is TGTGCCAGCCGGGACAGGGACCAGCCCCAGCATTTT. It encodes CASRDRDQPQHF.

The chain couples TRBV5-1 to TRBJ2-1; tentatively, D is TRBD1 (5 bases). Deletions cut 0 bases from V and 4 bases from J, with 5 bases between. The CDR3 contains 13 residues. From germline, CDR1 is SGHRS and CDR2 YFSETQ. DNA for the CDR3: TGCGCCAGCAGCTTGGACAGGTACAATGAGCAGTTCTTC. Translating gives CASSLDRYNEQFF. Together with reference TRBV5-1 and TRBJ2-1, the CDR3 gives the full variable domain: KAGVTQTPRYLIKTRGQQVTLSCSPISGHRSVSWYQQTPGQGLQFLFEYFSETQRNKGNFPGRFSGRQFSNSRSEMNVSTLELGDSALYLCASSLDRYNEQFFGPGTRLTVL.